This TCR beta chain was observed in a study of Graves' ophthalmopathy and Graves' hyperthyroidism. Study as a whole: Ophthalmopathy absent within 18 months of follow-up marked hyperthyroidism as stable.

Study-level findings and limits: The majority of expanded thyroid clonotypes above 0.001 frequency also occurred in blood.

Germline lookup yields CDR1 SGHTS and CDR2 YDEGEE. The CDR3 is 14 amino acids. V was trimmed by 0 bases and J by 3 bases, leaving 9 bases between them. Aged 18 to 65, hyperthyroidism patients had been newly diagnosed, with under 2 months' duration. This clonotype was recorded at least ten times. Its antigen is not identified. RNA transcripts served as template for amplifying TCR beta CDR3 sequences. HTBI primers were used in a first-round RT-PCR, which preceded a second-round multiplex PCR. TCRdb independently ran MiXCR on the multiplex PCR reads; one entry per CDR3 protein. This table holds 500,000 to 700,000 distinct CDR3 sequences, 35% to 40% found once.

The receptor was derived from an adult man with Graves' hyperthyroidism. Material: peripheral blood or thyroid tissue (not recorded which). The chain is built from TRBV5-8 and TRBJ1-2; D gene ambiguous. CDR3 loop: CASSLAGQDYGYTF. Written as DNA, the CDR3 is TGTGCCAGCAGCTTGGCTGGGCAGGACTATGGCTACACCTTC.